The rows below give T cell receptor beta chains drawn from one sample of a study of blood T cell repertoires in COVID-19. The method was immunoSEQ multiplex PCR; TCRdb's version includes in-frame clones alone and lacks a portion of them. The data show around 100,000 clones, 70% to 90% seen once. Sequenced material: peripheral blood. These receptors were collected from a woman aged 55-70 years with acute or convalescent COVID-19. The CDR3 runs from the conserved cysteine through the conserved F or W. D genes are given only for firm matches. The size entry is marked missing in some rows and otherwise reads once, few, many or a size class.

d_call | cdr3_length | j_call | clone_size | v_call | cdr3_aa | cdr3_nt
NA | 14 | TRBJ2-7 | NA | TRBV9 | CASSVASDSYEQYF | TGTGCCAGCAGCGTAGCCAGCGACTCCTACGAGCAGTACTTC
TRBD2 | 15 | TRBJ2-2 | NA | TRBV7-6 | CASSRGLANTGELFF | TGTGCCAGCAGCCGGGGACTAGCGAACACCGGGGAGCTGTTTTTT
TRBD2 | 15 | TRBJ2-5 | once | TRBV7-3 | CASSRLGGSAETQYF | TGTGCCAGCAGCCGGCTTGGCGGGAGTGCGGAGACCCAGTACTTC
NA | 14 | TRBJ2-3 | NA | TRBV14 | CASILGAGTDTQYF | TGTGCCAGCATCCTAGGGGCAGGCACAGATACGCAGTATTTT
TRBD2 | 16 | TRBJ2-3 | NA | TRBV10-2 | CASSEGLAPSTDTQYF | TGCGCCAGCAGCGAGGGACTAGCCCCGAGCACAGATACGCAGTATTTT
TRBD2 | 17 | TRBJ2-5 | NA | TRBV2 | CASSEVIGLGGEETQYF | TGTGCCAGCAGTGAAGTGATCGGACTGGGGGGGGAGGAGACCCAGTACTTC
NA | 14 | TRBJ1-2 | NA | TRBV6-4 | CASSDSQGNYGYTF | TGTGCCAGCAGTGACTCACAGGGAAACTATGGCTACACCTTC
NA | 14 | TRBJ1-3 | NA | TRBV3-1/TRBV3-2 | CASSQGPFGNTIYF | TGTGCCAGCAGCCAAGGGCCCTTCGGAAACACCATATATTTT
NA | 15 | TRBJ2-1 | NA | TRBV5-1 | CASSFSGSSYNEQFF | TGCGCCAGCAGCTTCAGCGGGTCATCCTACAATGAGCAGTTCTTC
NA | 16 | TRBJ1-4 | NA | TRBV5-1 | CASSLFGGAFNEKLFF | TGCGCCAGCAGCTTGTTCGGGGGGGCGTTTAATGAAAAACTGTTTTTT
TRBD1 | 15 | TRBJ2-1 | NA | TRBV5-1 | CASSTQGATYNEQFF | TGCGCCAGCAGCACACAGGGGGCCACCTACAATGAGCAGTTCTTC
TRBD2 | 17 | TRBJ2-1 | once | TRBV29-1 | CSVGPASGRGSYNEQFF | TGCAGCGTTGGCCCCGCTAGCGGGAGAGGGTCCTACAATGAGCAGTTCTTC
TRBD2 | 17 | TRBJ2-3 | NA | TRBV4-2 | CASSQESLAGAIDTQYF | TGTGCCAGCAGCCAAGAGAGCCTAGCGGGAGCGATAGATACGCAGTATTTT
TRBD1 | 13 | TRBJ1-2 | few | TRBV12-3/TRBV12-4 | CASSPRTGFGYTF | TGTGCCAGCAGTCCTCGGACAGGGTTTGGCTACACCTTC
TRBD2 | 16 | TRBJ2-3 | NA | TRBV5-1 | CASSLELAGTWDTQYF | TGCGCCAGCAGCTTGGAGCTAGCGGGGACATGGGATACGCAGTATTTT
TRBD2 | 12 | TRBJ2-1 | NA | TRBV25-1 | CATHGLAGEQFF | TGTGCCACCCATGGACTAGCTGGTGAGCAGTTCTTC
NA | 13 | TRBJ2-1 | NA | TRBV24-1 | CATSDMDRNEQFF | TGTGCCACCAGTGATATGGACAGAAATGAGCAGTTCTTC
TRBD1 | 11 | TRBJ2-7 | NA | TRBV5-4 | CASSGGQAEDF | TGTGCCAGCAGCGGGGGACAGGCAGAAGACTTC
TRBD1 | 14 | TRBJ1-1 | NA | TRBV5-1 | CASSPRQGAPEAFF | TGCGCCAGCAGCCCAAGACAGGGGGCCCCCGAAGCTTTCTTT
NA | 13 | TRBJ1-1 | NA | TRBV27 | CASSPQRGTEAFF | TGTGCCAGCAGTCCTCAAAGGGGAACTGAAGCTTTCTTT
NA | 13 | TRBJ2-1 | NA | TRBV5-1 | CASSLTRNNEQFF | TGCGCCAGCAGCTTGACCAGGAACAATGAGCAGTTCTTC
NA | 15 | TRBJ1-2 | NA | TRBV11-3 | CASSPMTGINYGYTF | TGTGCCAGCAGTCCCATGACAGGAATTAACTATGGCTACACCTTC
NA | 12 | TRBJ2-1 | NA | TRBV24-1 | CATSSTRDEQFF | TGTGCCACCAGTAGCACCCGGGATGAGCAGTTCTTC
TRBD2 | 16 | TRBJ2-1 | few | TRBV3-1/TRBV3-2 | CASSQDSGLGTNEQFF | TGTGCCAGCAGCCAAGATTCGGGACTAGGGACCAATGAGCAGTTCTTC
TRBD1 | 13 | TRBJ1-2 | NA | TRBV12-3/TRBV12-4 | CASRKTGRYGYTF | TGTGCCAGCAGGAAGACAGGGCGCTATGGCTACACCTTC
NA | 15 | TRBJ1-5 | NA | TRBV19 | CASKAPDTSNQPQHF | TGTGCCAGTAAAGCCCCGGACACAAGCAATCAGCCCCAGCATTTT
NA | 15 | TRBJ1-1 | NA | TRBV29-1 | CSVPPGGGGNTEAFF | TGCAGCGTGCCCCCCGGGGGCGGGGGGAACACTGAAGCTTTCTTT
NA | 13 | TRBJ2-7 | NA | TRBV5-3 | CARFIRGVYEQYF | TGTGCCAGATTCATTCGTGGAGTTTACGAGCAGTACTTC
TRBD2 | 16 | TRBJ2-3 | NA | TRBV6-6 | CASSRTSGSSTDTQYF | TGTGCCAGCAGTCGGACTAGCGGTTCTAGCACAGATACGCAGTATTTT
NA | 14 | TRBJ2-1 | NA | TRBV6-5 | CASTPRGLYNEQFF | TGTGCCAGCACCCCCAGGGGTCTTTACAATGAGCAGTTCTTC
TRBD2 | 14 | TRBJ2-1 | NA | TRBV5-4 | CASTLAGAQNEQFF | TGTGCCAGCACCTTAGCGGGAGCGCAGAATGAGCAGTTCTTC
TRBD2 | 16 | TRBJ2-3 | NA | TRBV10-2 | CASSEQGLAGPDTQYF | TGCGCCAGCAGTGAGCAAGGACTAGCGGGACCAGATACGCAGTATTTT